This T cell receptor (beta chain) was captured in a study of blood T cell repertoires in COVID-19. Across the whole study: COVID-19 samples from acute and convalescent phases originated in the United States, Italy and Spain.

Under the authors' procedure: Quantification of nucleated cells was approximated via reference gene primer amplification. The data were produced by immunoSEQ multiplex PCR, yet TCRdb's version contains in-frame clones alone and is incomplete. That table furnishes V, J and clone size, whereas the DNA furnished D and trimming. The sample includes 120,000 to 150,000 clones, about 83% of them seen just once. This clone appeared a single time. Trimming stripped 1 base from V and 0 bases from J, with 6 bases between. The CDR3 runs to 14 residues. CDR1 and CDR2 from the germline V gene are SGHAT and FQNNGV. Participants came from around 25 US areas, aged roughly 18 to 100 years. Within 2 weeks of study entry, exposed participants had contacted a PCR-confirmed or clinician-diagnosed COVID-19 case.

The source material was PBMCs or T cells enriched from blood (not recorded which). The source of this sequence is a woman aged 45-65 years who had been exposed to COVID-19. J is TRBJ1-2 and V is TRBV11-2, with D possibly being TRBD1 (5 bases). The CDR3 DNA reads as TGTGCCAGCAGCTTAGGGGGCGCTAACTATGGCTACACCTTC. Translating gives CASSLGGANYGYTF. Variable domain in full (rest from reference TRBV11-2 and TRBJ1-2): EAGVAQSPRYKIIEKRQSVAFWCNPISGHATLYWYQQILGQGPKLLIQFQNNGVVDDSQLPKDRFSAERLKGVDSTLKIQPAKLEDSAVYLCASSLGGANYGYTFGSGTRLTVV.